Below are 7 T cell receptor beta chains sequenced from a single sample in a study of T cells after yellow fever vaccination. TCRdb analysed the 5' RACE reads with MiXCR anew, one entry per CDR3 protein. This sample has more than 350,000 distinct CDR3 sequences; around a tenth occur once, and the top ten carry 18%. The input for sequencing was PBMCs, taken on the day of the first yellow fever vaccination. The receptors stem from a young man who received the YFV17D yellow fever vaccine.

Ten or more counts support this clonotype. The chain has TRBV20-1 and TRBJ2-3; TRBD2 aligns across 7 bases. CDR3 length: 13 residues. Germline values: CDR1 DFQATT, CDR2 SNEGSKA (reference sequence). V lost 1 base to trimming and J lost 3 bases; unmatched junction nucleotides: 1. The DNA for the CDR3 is TGCAGTGCTAGAGTTAGCGGGACAGATACGCAGTATTTT. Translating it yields CSARVSGTDTQYF.

The CDR3 spells CASSLDGAGGYTF. CDR3 bases: TGTGCCAGCAGTTTAGACGGGGCGGGTGGCTACACCTTC. J is TRBJ1-2 and V is TRBV12-3 or TRBV12-4; a weak D match, TRBD1 (5 bases). The CDR3 loop spans 13 amino acids. Trimming cost V 1 base and J 7 bases, with 10 bases left between them.

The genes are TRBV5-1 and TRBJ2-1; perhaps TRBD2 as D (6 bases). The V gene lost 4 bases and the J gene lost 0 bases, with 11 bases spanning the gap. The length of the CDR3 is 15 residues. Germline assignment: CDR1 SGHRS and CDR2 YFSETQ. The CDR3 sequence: CASSSFGGSYNEQFF. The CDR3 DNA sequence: TGCGCCAGCAGCAGCTTCGGGGGCTCCTACAATGAGCAGTTCTTC.

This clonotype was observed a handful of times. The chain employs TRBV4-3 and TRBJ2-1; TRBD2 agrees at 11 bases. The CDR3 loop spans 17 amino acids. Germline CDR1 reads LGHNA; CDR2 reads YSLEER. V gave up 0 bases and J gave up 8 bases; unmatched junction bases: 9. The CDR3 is CASSQDSTSGGFYEQFF. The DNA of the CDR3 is TGCGCCAGCAGCCAAGATTCCACTAGCGGGGGATTTTATGAGCAGTTCTTC.

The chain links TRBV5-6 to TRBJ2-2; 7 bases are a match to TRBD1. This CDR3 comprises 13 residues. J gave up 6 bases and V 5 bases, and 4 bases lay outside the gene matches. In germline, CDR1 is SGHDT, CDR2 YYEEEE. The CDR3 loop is CASRGTVSGELFF. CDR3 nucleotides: TGTGCCAGCAGGGGGACAGTTTCCGGGGAGCTGTTTTTT.

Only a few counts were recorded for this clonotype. The CDR3, as DNA: TGTGCCAGCAGCGCCCGGGGTGTCATCACCGGGGATACGCAGTATTTT. Protein: CASSARGVITGDTQYF. The chain recombines TRBV7-2 with TRBJ2-3; weak D call: TRBD2 (5 bases). Per the germline V gene, CDR1 is SGHTA and CDR2 is FQGNSA. This CDR3 has 16 amino acids. The V end was cut by 5 bases, the J end by 6 bases, with 21 bases between.

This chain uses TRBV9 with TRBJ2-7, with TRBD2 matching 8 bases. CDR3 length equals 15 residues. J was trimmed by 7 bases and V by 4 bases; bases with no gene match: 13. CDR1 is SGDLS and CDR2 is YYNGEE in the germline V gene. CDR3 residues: CASSPPASGSWEQYF. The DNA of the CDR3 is TGTGCCAGCAGCCCCCCGGCTAGCGGGTCTTGGGAGCAGTACTTC.